This T cell receptor (beta chain) originates from a study of shared clonotypes between healthy human individuals. Repertoires were generated with immunoSEQ multiplex PCR, while TCRdb's copy carries only in-frame clones and drops some. In the table there are 1,400,000 or so clones, approximately 98.5% of which are singletons. This CDR3 is 13 amino acids long. Trimming removed 7 bases from V and 0 bases from J, with 7 bases in between. Germline V lookup: CDR1 MNHNY, CDR2 SVGAGI (reference sequence). The clonotype was recovered from a young man in good health. This chain connects TRBV6-6 to TRBJ1-3; D not certain. The sequencing input was naive CD4+ T cells sorted from blood. Subset denoted: CD45RA+ positively selected. In DNA, the CDR3 is TGTGCCAGCATAAGGAGCTCTGGAAACACCATATATTTT. Protein: CASIRSSGNTIYF.